This T cell receptor beta chain was captured by sequencing in a study of CD4+ T cells in melanoma. Study conclusions and caveats: CD8+ T cell, macrophage and B cell function reportedly correlated with neoantigen-specific CD4+ T cells.

Germline values: CDR1 MRHNA, CDR2 SNTAGT. The CDR3 spans 13 residues. With 2 bases removed from V and 4 bases from J, the gap between germline ends came to 8 bases. Notes on this clone: Its target is unknown.

The method was immunoSEQ multiplex PCR; TCRdb's version includes in-frame clones alone and lacks a portion of them. The sample carries over 130,000 clones, roughly 91% recorded once. V and J are TRBV6-4 and TRBJ1-2, with D perhaps TRBD1 (5 bases). The receptor comes from a human donor with melanoma. The chain's CDR3 is CASSDQGGYGYTF. The CDR3 DNA is TGTGCCAGCAGTGACCAGGGAGGCTATGGCTACACCTTC.